A selection of T cell receptor beta chains follows, all from one sample in a study of T cell changes during pregnancy in multiple sclerosis. Generated by immunoSEQ multiplex PCR, the TCRdb table keeps only in-frame clones and is missing some. The sample consists of about 39,000 clones, 92% of them appearing once. The sequences come from CD8+ T cells from peripheral blood mononuclear cells, collected before pregnancy. The source of these receptors is a female donor with multiple sclerosis, enrolled in a pregnancy study. The CDR3 runs from the conserved cysteine through the conserved F or W. The D gene is left open where the match is weak. Some rows have no size entry. The others give once, few or many, or a class for an expanded clone.

V gene: TRBV2; J gene: TRBJ2-2; clone size: .; D gene: TRBD1; CDR3 protein: CASRGQITGELFF; CDR3 DNA: TGTGCCAGCAGGGGACAGATCACCGGGGAGCTGTTTTTT
V gene: TRBV4-1; J gene: TRBJ2-2; clone size: once; D gene: .; CDR3 protein: CASSIRQGNTGELFF; CDR3 DNA: TGCGCCAGCAGCATCCGGCAGGGTAACACCGGGGAGCTGTTTTTT
V gene: TRBV9; J gene: TRBJ2-1; clone size: medium-sized; D gene: .; CDR3 protein: CASSVESSYNEQFF; CDR3 DNA: TGTGCCAGCAGCGTAGAGAGCTCCTACAATGAGCAGTTCTTC
V gene: TRBV5-6; J gene: TRBJ1-1; clone size: .; D gene: TRBD1; CDR3 protein: CASSLGQGGGSTEAFF; CDR3 DNA: TGTGCCAGCAGCTTGGGGCAGGGGGGCGGAAGCACTGAAGCTTTCTTT
V gene: TRBV13; J gene: TRBJ2-2; clone size: once; D gene: .; CDR3 protein: CASSLRGTGELFF; CDR3 DNA: TGTGCCAGCAGCTTAAGGGGAACCGGGGAGCTGTTTTTT
V gene: TRBV6-5; J gene: TRBJ2-1; clone size: .; D gene: .; CDR3 protein: CASRPRHYDNEQFF; CDR3 DNA: TGTGCCAGCAGACCCCGGCACTACGACAATGAGCAGTTCTTC
V gene: TRBV4-1; J gene: TRBJ1-3; clone size: .; D gene: .; CDR3 protein: CASSQDLQGWRNTIYF; CDR3 DNA: TGCGCCAGCAGCCAAGATTTACAGGGATGGCGAAACACCATATATTTT
V gene: TRBV28; J gene: TRBJ1-5; clone size: .; D gene: .; CDR3 protein: CASSSSGSGQPQHF; CDR3 DNA: TGTGCCAGCAGTTCTAGTGGGTCAGGGCAGCCCCAGCATTTT
V gene: TRBV9; J gene: TRBJ2-7; clone size: .; D gene: TRBD2; CDR3 protein: CASSQPISGEGYEQYF; CDR3 DNA: TGTGCCAGCAGCCAACCGATTAGCGGGGAGGGGTACGAGCAGTACTTC
V gene: TRBV11-1; J gene: TRBJ1-2; clone size: .; D gene: .; CDR3 protein: CASSLYDSGGHGYTF; CDR3 DNA: TGTGCCAGCAGCTTATATGACTCGGGGGGCCATGGCTACACCTTC
V gene: TRBV27; J gene: TRBJ1-2; clone size: .; D gene: .; CDR3 protein: CASSFSSGPNYGYTF; CDR3 DNA: TGTGCCAGCAGTTTTTCTTCGGGTCCTAACTATGGCTACACCTTC
V gene: TRBV4-2; J gene: TRBJ2-6; clone size: .; D gene: .; CDR3 protein: CASSQDPGGANVLTF; CDR3 DNA: TGTGCCAGCAGCCAAGATCCAGGTGGGGCCAACGTCCTGACTTTC
V gene: TRBV6-4; J gene: TRBJ1-1; clone size: few; D gene: .; CDR3 protein: CASSVQDLNTEAFF; CDR3 DNA: TGTGCCAGCAGTGTTCAGGATCTGAACACTGAAGCTTTCTTT
V gene: TRBV27; J gene: TRBJ2-1; clone size: .; D gene: .; CDR3 protein: CASIGYNEQFF; CDR3 DNA: TGTGCCAGCATCGGGTACAATGAGCAGTTCTTC
V gene: TRBV2; J gene: TRBJ2-7; clone size: .; D gene: TRBD2; CDR3 protein: CASWREGPHEQYF; CDR3 DNA: TGTGCCAGCTGGCGGGAGGGCCCCCACGAGCAGTACTTC
V gene: TRBV28; J gene: TRBJ2-1; clone size: .; D gene: .; CDR3 protein: CASSKGLFYNEQFF; CDR3 DNA: TGTGCCAGCAGTAAGGGACTTTTCTACAATGAGCAGTTCTTC
V gene: TRBV5-4; J gene: TRBJ2-5; clone size: .; D gene: .; CDR3 protein: CASSLDLGGSETQYF; CDR3 DNA: TGTGCCAGCAGCTTGGACCTCGGAGGTTCCGAGACCCAGTACTTC
V gene: TRBV15; J gene: TRBJ2-1; clone size: .; D gene: TRBD2; CDR3 protein: CATSPGLAGIINNEQFF; CDR3 DNA: TGTGCCACCAGCCCTGGACTAGCGGGAATTATAAACAATGAGCAGTTCTTC
V gene: TRBV27; J gene: TRBJ2-7; clone size: .; D gene: .; CDR3 protein: CASSRVGRSGHTYEQYF; CDR3 DNA: TGTGCCAGCAGCCGAGTCGGGCGGTCAGGACATACCTACGAGCAGTACTTC
V gene: TRBV5-4; J gene: TRBJ2-7; clone size: .; D gene: .; CDR3 protein: CASGSKSSYEQYF; CDR3 DNA: TGTGCCAGCGGTTCTAAAAGCTCCTACGAGCAGTACTTC
V gene: TRBV5-1; J gene: TRBJ1-1; clone size: .; D gene: .; CDR3 protein: CASSLQGGATEAFF; CDR3 DNA: TGCGCCAGCAGCTTGCAGGGAGGTGCCACTGAAGCTTTCTTT
V gene: TRBV5-4; J gene: TRBJ1-2; clone size: .; D gene: TRBD1; CDR3 protein: CASSWDRVGGYTF; CDR3 DNA: TGTGCCAGCAGCTGGGACAGGGTTGGTGGCTACACCTTC
V gene: TRBV25-1; J gene: TRBJ2-7; clone size: .; D gene: .; CDR3 protein: CASSGIGVYEQYF; CDR3 DNA: TGTGCCAGCAGCGGAATAGGGGTTTACGAGCAGTACTTC
V gene: TRBV27; J gene: TRBJ2-3; clone size: once; D gene: TRBD1; CDR3 protein: CASSLTGETDTQYF; CDR3 DNA: TGTGCCAGCAGTCTGACAGGGGAGACAGATACGCAGTATTTT